Given below is one T cell receptor beta chain in context. Antigen specificity is unknown. The data were taken from a study of CD8 T cells in ankylosing spondylitis. Whole-study findings and limits: A TCR beta motif of 8 or 9 highly homologous variants appeared characteristic of ankylosing spondylitis blood.

The CDR3 consists of 13 residues. Germline V gives CDR1 DFQATT, CDR2 SNEGSKA (reference sequence). TCRdb re-called the 5' RACE reads through MiXCR, storing one row per CDR3 protein. The data hold around 390,000 distinct CDR3 sequences, with 20% to 25% observed a single time. This clonotype originated in a male donor with ankylosing spondylitis. The sequencing sample was made of blood, either unsorted or a sorted T cell fraction (not recorded which). The chain is built from TRBV20-1 and TRBJ2-2, with 8 nucleotides matching TRBD2. For the CDR3, the DNA is TGCATCGGGAGGGCGGTAGGAACCGGGGAGCTGTTTTTT. Protein product: CIGRAVGTGELFF.